This T cell receptor beta chain was captured in a study of T cell changes during pregnancy in multiple sclerosis. This CDR3 has 15 residues. V shed 6 bases and J shed 7 bases, with 21 bases lying between them. The germline gives CDR1 WSHSY, CDR2 SAAADI. Assay: immunoSEQ multiplex PCR; the TCRdb copy retains only in-frame clones and omits some. The table lists fewer than 100,000 clones, 93% of them singletons. This clone was recorded only once. The chain joins TRBV10-2 to TRBJ1-2; the D gene is possibly TRBD1 (6 bases). The sample consisted of peripheral blood, taken after pregnancy. The clonotype comes from a female donor in good health, enrolled as a control in a pregnancy study. The CDR3 loop is CASSQGTGGGSGYTF. CDR3 nucleotides: TGCGCCAGCAGCCAAGGGACGGGAGGGGGTAGTGGCTACACCTTC.